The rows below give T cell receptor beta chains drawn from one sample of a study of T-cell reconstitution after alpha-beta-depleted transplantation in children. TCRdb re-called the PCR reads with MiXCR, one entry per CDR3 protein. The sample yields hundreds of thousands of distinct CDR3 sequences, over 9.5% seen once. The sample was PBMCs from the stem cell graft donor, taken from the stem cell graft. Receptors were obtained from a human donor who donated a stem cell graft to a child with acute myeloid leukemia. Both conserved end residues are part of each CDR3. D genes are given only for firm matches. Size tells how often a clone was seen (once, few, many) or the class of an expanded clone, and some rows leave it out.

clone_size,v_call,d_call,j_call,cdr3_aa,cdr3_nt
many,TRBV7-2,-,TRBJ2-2,CASSPLATNTGELFF,TGTGCCAGCAGCCCGCTAGCGACAAACACCGGGGAGCTGTTTTTT
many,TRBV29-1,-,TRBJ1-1,CSVVGRTNTEAFF,TGCAGCGTTGTGGGACGGACGAACACTGAAGCTTTCTTT
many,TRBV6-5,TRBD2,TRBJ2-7,CASTSTLASLQGEQYF,TGTGCCAGCACCTCGACACTAGCGTCACTTCAGGGCGAGCAGTACTTC
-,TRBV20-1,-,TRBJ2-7,CSARQGEASGRPHYEQYF,TGCAGTGCTCGACAGGGGGAGGCTAGCGGGAGACCACACTACGAGCAGTACTTC
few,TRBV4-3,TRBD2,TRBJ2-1,CASSQEGRDYYNEQFF,TGCGCCAGCAGCCAAGAGGGACGGGACTACTACAATGAGCAGTTCTTC
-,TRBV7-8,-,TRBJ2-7,CASSLKGDEQYF,TGTGCCAGCAGCTTAAAGGGAGACGAGCAGTACTTC
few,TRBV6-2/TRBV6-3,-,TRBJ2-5,CARFRPGETQYF,TGTGCCAGGTTCAGGCCGGGGGAGACCCAGTACTTC
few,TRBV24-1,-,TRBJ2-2,CATRGHTNTGELFF,TGTGCCACCAGGGGACATACGAACACCGGGGAGCTGTTTTTT
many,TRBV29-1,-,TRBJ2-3,CSVEDRGTTDTQYF,TGCAGCGTTGAAGATCGAGGGACCACAGATACGCAGTATTTT
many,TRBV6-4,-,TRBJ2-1,CASSGEVGYNEQFF,TGTGCCAGCAGTGGGGAAGTCGGGTACAATGAGCAGTTCTTC
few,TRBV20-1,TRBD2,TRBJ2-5,CSAPMPLAGGKNPF,TGCAGTGCCCCCATGCCTCTAGCGGGAGGGAAAAACCCCTTC
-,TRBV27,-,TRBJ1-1,CASSKNRGEAQGFSTEAFF,TGTGCCAGCAGTAAAAATCGAGGGGAAGCACAGGGTTTTAGCACTGAAGCTTTCTTT
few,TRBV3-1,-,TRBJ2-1,CASSQGTEQFF,TGTGCCAGCAGCCAAGGGACGGAGCAGTTCTTC
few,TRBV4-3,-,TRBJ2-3,CASSQDLGQPGEDTQYF,TGCGCCAGCAGCCAAGATTTGGGGCAGCCGGGGGAAGATACGCAGTATTTT
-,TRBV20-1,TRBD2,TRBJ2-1,CSAPPDRLQTGTSGSLSYNEQFF,TGCAGTGCTCCGCCAGACAGACTACAAACCGGGACTAGCGGGAGCCTATCCTACAATGAGCAGTTCTTC
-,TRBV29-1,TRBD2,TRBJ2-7,CSVFGPTGGYEQYF,TGCAGCGTTTTTGGCCCAACGGGGGGCTACGAGCAGTACTTC
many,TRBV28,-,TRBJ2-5,CASNQDYGQETQYF,TGTGCCAGCAATCAGGACTATGGACAAGAGACCCAGTACTTC
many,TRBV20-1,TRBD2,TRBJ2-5,CSARGGRGETQYF,TGCAGTGCTAGAGGCGGGAGGGGAGAGACCCAGTACTTC
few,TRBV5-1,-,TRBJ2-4,CASSSGGDKNIQYF,TGCGCCAGCAGCTCAGGCGGAGACAAAAACATTCAGTACTTC
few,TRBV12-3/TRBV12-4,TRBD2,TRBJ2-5,CASSPGASGRLGETQYF,TGTGCCAGCAGTCCGGGGGCTAGCGGGAGGTTAGGAGAGACCCAGTACTTC
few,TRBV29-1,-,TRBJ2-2,CSVQHTGELFF,TGCAGCGTTCAGCATACCGGGGAGCTGTTTTTT
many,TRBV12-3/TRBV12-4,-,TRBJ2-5,CASSLGGALTETQYF,TGTGCCAGCAGTTTGGGGGGGGCCCTAACAGAGACCCAGTACTTC
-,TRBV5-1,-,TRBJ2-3,CASSSTSGRWVDTQYF,TGCGCCAGCAGCTCAACTTCCGGGCGTTGGGTAGATACGCAGTATTTT
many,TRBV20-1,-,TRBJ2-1,CSARDVATAYNEQFF,TGCAGTGCTAGAGATGTCGCCACAGCTTACAATGAGCAGTTCTTC
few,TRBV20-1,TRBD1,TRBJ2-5,CSARLLGDRVKTQYF,TGCAGTGCTAGGCTCCTGGGGGACAGGGTGAAGACCCAGTACTTC
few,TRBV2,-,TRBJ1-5,CASSGAFYSNQPQHF,TGTGCCAGCAGTGGGGCGTTTTATAGCAATCAGCCCCAGCATTTT
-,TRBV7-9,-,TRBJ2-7,CASSSWEAYEQYF,TGTGCCAGCAGCTCTTGGGAGGCTTACGAGCAGTACTTC
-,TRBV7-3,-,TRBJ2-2,CASSPRATTGELFF,TGTGCCAGCAGCCCCAGGGCCACCACCGGGGAGCTGTTTTTT
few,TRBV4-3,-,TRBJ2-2,CASSQLLGANTGELFF,TGCGCCAGCAGCCAGCTACTAGGGGCGAACACCGGGGAGCTGTTTTTT
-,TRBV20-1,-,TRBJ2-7,CSAGRAGGLSYEQYF,TGCAGTGCTGGGCGAGCAGGGGGGCTCTCCTACGAGCAGTACTTC
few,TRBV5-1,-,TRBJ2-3,CASSLDSIGDTQYF,TGCGCCAGCAGCTTGGACTCGATAGGAGATACGCAGTATTTT
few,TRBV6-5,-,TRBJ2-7,CASSYSDGSVGQGEQYF,TGTGCCAGCAGTTACTCGGACGGCTCCGTGGGTCAGGGAGAGCAGTACTTC
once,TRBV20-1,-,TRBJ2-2,CCARSRGREPLGAGELFF,TGCTGTGCTAGAAGTAGGGGCCGTGAACCACTAGGGGCCGGGGAGCTGTTTTTT
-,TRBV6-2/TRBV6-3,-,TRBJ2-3,CASWDPDTQYF,TGTGCCTCTTGGGACCCAGATACGCAGTATTTT
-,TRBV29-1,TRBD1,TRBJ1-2,CSVDPPGQVYGYTF,TGCAGCGTTGACCCCCCGGGACAGGTCTATGGCTACACCTTC
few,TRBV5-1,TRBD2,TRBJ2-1,CASSLDPAGGGNEQFF,TGCGCCAGCAGCTTGGATCCCGCGGGAGGGGGAAATGAGCAGTTCTTC
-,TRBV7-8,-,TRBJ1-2,CASSLVGAYGYTF,TGTGCCAGCAGCTTAGTCGGGGCCTATGGCTACACCTTC
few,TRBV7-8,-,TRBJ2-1,CASSFERNEQFF,TGTGCCAGCAGCTTTGAGAGAAATGAGCAGTTCTTC
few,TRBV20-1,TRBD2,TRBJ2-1,CSALTAGNHRNNEQFF,TGCAGTGCCCTCACAGCGGGAAACCACAGGAACAATGAGCAGTTCTTC
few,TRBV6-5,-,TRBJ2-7,CASSYGVGGYEQYF,TGTGCCAGCAGTTACGGAGTTGGGGGATACGAGCAGTACTTC
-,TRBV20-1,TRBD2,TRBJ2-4,CSALRAGGAKNIQYF,TGCAGTGCTCTGAGAGCGGGAGGAGCCAAAAACATTCAGTACTTC
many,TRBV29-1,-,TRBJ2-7,CSVKTADFHYEQYF,TGCAGCGTTAAGACAGCAGACTTCCACTACGAGCAGTACTTC
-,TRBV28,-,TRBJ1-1,CASRGQRNTEAFF,TGTGCCAGCCGTGGACAGCGGAACACTGAAGCTTTCTTT
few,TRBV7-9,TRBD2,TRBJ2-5,CASSLGSSGGQETQYF,TGTGCCAGCAGCTTAGGGTCTAGCGGGGGCCAAGAGACCCAGTACTTC
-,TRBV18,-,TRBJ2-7,CASSPLGLEQYF,TGTGCCAGCTCACCATTAGGTCTCGAGCAGTACTTC
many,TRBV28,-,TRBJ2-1,CASSFRQNSYNEQFF,TGTGCCAGCAGTTTTCGGCAGAATTCCTACAATGAGCAGTTCTTC
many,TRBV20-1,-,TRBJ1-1,CSAFFVVGALNTEAFF,TGCAGTGCCTTCTTCGTAGTGGGGGCACTGAACACTGAAGCTTTCTTT
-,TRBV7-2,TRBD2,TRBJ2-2,CASSSTSGRATGELFF,TGTGCCAGCAGCTCCACTAGCGGGAGGGCCACCGGGGAGCTGTTTTTT
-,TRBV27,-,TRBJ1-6,CASSFPGQNSPLHF,TGTGCCAGCAGTTTTCCGGGCCAGAATTCACCCCTCCACTTT
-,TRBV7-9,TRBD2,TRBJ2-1,CASSPIVPGLVDSYNEQFF,TGTGCCAGCAGCCCGATTGTCCCGGGACTAGTAGATTCCTACAATGAGCAGTTCTTC
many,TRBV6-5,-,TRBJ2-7,CASSYFPGSYEQYF,TGTGCCAGCAGTTACTTCCCGGGATCCTACGAGCAGTACTTC
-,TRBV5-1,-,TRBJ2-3,CASSSRGGKGSDTQYF,TGCGCCAGCAGCTCTCGAGGGGGGAAGGGGTCAGATACGCAGTATTTT
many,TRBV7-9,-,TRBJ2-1,CASSPAVGGINEQFF,TGTGCCAGCAGCCCGGCGGTTGGGGGGATCAATGAGCAGTTCTTC
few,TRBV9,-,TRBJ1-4,CASSSSPGEKLFF,TGTGCCAGCAGCTCCAGCCCTGGGGAAAAACTGTTTTTT
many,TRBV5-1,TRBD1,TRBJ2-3,CASSLADRGLRGTDTQYF,TGCGCCAGCAGCTTGGCCGACAGGGGGCTTCGAGGCACAGATACGCAGTATTTT
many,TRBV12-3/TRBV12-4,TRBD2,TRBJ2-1,CASRRLLAGTNNEQFF,TGTGCCAGCAGAAGGTTGCTAGCGGGGACCAACAATGAGCAGTTCTTC
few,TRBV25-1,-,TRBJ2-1,CASSGLAPGSYNEQFF,TGTGCCAGCAGTGGCCTAGCGCCCGGCTCCTACAATGAGCAGTTCTTC
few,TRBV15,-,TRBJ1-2,CATSGDAMGYTF,TGTGCCACCAGCGGGGATGCTATGGGCTACACCTTC
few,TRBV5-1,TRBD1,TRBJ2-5,CASSPEARTGLREETQYF,TGCGCCAGCAGCCCCGAAGCTCGGACAGGCCTGAGAGAAGAGACCCAGTACTTC
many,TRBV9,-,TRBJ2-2,CASSVDDAGVGGTGELFF,TGTGCCAGCAGCGTAGATGATGCGGGAGTAGGGGGGACCGGGGAGCTGTTTTTT